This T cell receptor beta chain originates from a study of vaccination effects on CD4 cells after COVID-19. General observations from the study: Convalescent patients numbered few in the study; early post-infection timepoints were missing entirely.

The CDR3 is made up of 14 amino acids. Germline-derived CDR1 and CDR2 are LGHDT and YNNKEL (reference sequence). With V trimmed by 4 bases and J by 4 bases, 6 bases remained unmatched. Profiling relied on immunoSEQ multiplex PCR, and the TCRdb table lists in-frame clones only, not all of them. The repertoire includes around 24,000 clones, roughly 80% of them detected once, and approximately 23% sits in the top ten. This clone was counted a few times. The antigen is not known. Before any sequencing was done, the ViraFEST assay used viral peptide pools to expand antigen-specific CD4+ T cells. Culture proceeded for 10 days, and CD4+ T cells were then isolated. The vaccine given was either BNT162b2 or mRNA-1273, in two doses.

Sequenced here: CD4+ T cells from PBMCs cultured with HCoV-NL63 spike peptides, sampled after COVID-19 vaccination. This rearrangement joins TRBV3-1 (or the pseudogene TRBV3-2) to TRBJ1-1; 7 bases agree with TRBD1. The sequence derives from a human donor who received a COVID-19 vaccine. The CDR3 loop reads CASSPTGESTEAFF. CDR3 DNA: TGTGCCAGCAGCCCCACAGGGGAGAGCACTGAAGCTTTCTTT.